Presented here are 21 T cell receptor beta chains from one specimen sequenced in a study of cytotoxic CD8 clonotypes in ibrutinib-treated CLL. Data came from immunoSEQ multiplex PCR; TCRdb stores just in-frame clones and leaves some out. Of about 330,000 clones listed, 67% are singletons. The material sequenced was PBMCs, taken after 36 months of ibrutinib treatment. The origin of the receptors is a human donor with chronic lymphocytic leukemia.

The V gene is TRBV9, the J gene TRBJ2-2; no reliable D call. Germline values: CDR1 SGDLS, CDR2 YYNGEE. V dropped 0 bases and J dropped 6 bases, with 6 bases sitting between them. The CDR3 covers 13 residues. DNA of the CDR3: TGTGCCAGCAGCGTAGGACAAGCCGGGGAGCTGTTTTTT. Translating gives CASSVGQAGELFF.

The chain joins TRBV5-1 to TRBJ1-2; maybe TRBD1 (6 bases). CDR1 SGHRS and CDR2 YFSETQ come from the germline V gene. The V and J ends lost 6 bases and 4 bases respectively, with 16 bases between them. The CDR3 is made up of 14 amino acids. CDR3 in amino acids: CASNRGLSSYGYTF. The CDR3 DNA follows: TGCGCCAGCAACCGGGGGCTATCGAGCTATGGCTACACCTTC.

The chain is built from TRBV14 and TRBJ2-1; D tentatively reads TRBD1 or TRBD2 (5 bases each). Trimming shortened V by 1 base and J by 9 bases, and 10 bases separated the two germline ends. The germline V gene has CDR1 SGHDN and CDR2 FVKESK. This CDR3 is 13 amino acids long. CDR3 sequence reads: CASSQGGRGEQFF. DNA for the CDR3: TGTGCCAGCAGCCAAGGGGGACGGGGTGAGCAGTTCTTC.

V and J are TRBV6-5 and TRBJ2-7, with 10 bases fitting TRBD2. The CDR3 is 14 residues long. V was pared by 2 bases and J by 6 bases, with 4 bases of the junction left unmatched. Germline loops: CDR1 MNHEY, CDR2 SVGAGI. This CDR3 is CASSYAGLALEQYF. The CDR3 region has the DNA TGTGCCAGCAGTTACGCGGGACTAGCGCTCGAGCAGTACTTC.

This clone was seen more than once but under ten times. This rearrangement joins TRBV4-1 to TRBJ2-1; 7 positions agree with TRBD1. The CDR3 extends over 16 amino acids. The V and J ends lost 3 bases and 4 bases, in that order; junction bases with no gene match: 9. CDR1 MGHRA and CDR2 YSYEKL come from the germline V gene. CDR3: CASSQDPGQSYNEQFF. CDR3 DNA sequence: TGCGCCAGCAGCCAGGACCCGGGACAGTCGTACAATGAGCAGTTCTTC.

V gene TRBV5-1 combines with J gene TRBJ1-6; 7 bases agree with TRBD1. Germline V gene sequence: CDR1 SGHRS, CDR2 YFSETQ. This CDR3 spans 15 amino acids. The junction had 10 bases not matched to a gene; V was cut back by 0 bases and J by 13 bases. The CDR3 loop is CASSLDGTVLNPLHF. The CDR3 nucleotides are TGCGCCAGCAGCTTGGACGGGACAGTCCTTAATCCCCTCCACTTT.

The rearrangement joins TRBV5-1 to TRBJ2-1, with a weak D call TRBD1 (7 bases). Per the germline V gene, CDR1 is SGHRS and CDR2 is YFSETQ. Trimming cost V 2 bases and J 4 bases, with 16 bases left between them. CDR3 length: 16 residues. This CDR3 is CASSLVPQGTYNEQFF. DNA of the CDR3: TGCGCCAGCAGCTTAGTGCCACAGGGGACTTACAATGAGCAGTTCTTC.

This chain joins TRBV18 and TRBJ2-5; no clear D. Germline V gene lookup returns CDR1 KGHSH and CDR2 LQKENI. This CDR3 has 14 residues. Trimming took off 2 bases at V and 1 base at J, with 8 bases between the two ends. The CDR3 DNA sequence: TGTGCCAGCTCACCATCGGCAGCCCAAGAGACCCAGTACTTC. As protein: CASSPSAAQETQYF.

The V gene is TRBV12-5, the J gene TRBJ1-2; D not resolved. The V and J ends lost 4 bases and 7 bases respectively, with 13 bases between them. Germline loops: CDR1 LGHNT, CDR2 FRNRAP. This CDR3 has 13 residues. The CDR3 protein is CASGSQRISGYTF. The CDR3 bases are TGTGCTAGTGGTTCTCAGCGGATCTCTGGCTACACCTTC. The whole variable domain, remainder taken from reference TRBV12-5 and TRBJ1-2, is DARVTQTPRHKVTEMGQEVTMRCQPILGHNTVFWYRQTMMQGLELLAYFRNRAPLDDSGMPKDRFSAEMPDATLATLKIQPSEPRDSAVYFCASGSQRISGYTFGSGTRLTVV.

CDR3 DNA sequence: TGTGCCAGCAGCACCCGGACGGAGTCCTACGAGCAGTACTTC. Translating it yields CASSTRTESYEQYF. This sequence joins TRBV21-1 and TRBJ2-7. TRBV21-1 is flagged as a pseudogene. The CDR3 sequence is 14 residues long.

For the CDR3, the DNA is TGTGCCAGCAGTGGTTTTTTTGGGCAGATGAACACTGAAGCTTTCTTT. It translates to CASSGFFGQMNTEAFF. The chain joins TRBV2 to TRBJ1-1; D unresolved. The germline V and J ends were trimmed by 4 bases and 0 bases, with 15 bases remaining between them. CDR1 and CDR2 (germline): SNHLY, FYNNEI. This CDR3 is built from 16 residues.

In regard to this clone: The junction differs from germline at one of its ends, possibly a read error. The gene calls are TRBV5-1 and TRBJ1-1; tentatively, D is TRBD1 (5 bases). CDR3 length: 14 residues. Germline V lookup: CDR1 SGHRS, CDR2 YFSETQ. In DNA form, the CDR3 reads TGCACCAGCAGCCCCGGAGGGGTATCCACTGAAGCTTTCTTT. Its protein product is CTSSPGGVSTEAFF. Complete variable domain (other parts from reference TRBV5-1 and TRBJ1-1): KAGVTQTPRYLIKTRGQQVTLSCSPISGHRSVSWYQQTPGQGLQFLFEYFSETQRNKGNFPGRFSGRQFSNSRSEMNVSTLELGDSALYLCTSSPGGVSTEAFFGQGTRLTVV.

The chain links TRBV19 to TRBJ1-2; unclear D gene. The germline CDR1 and CDR2 sequences are LNHDA and SQIVND (reference sequence). The V and J ends lost 0 bases and 0 bases respectively, with 11 bases between them. The CDR3 totals 16 residues. The CDR3: CASSIEIAQANYGYTF. The CDR3 nucleotides are TGTGCCAGTAGTATAGAGATAGCCCAAGCTAACTATGGCTACACCTTC. The entire variable domain, with the rest obtained from reference TRBV19 and TRBJ1-2, is as follows: DGGITQSPKYLFRKEGQNVTLSCEQNLNHDAMYWYRQDPGQGLRLIYYSQIVNDFQKGDIAEGYSVSREKKESFPLTVTSAQKNPTAFYLCASSIEIAQANYGYTFGSGTRLTVV.

The rearrangement uses TRBV4-1 and TRBJ2-1; D not resolved. This CDR3 contains 15 residues. V was clipped by 3 bases and J by 4 bases, with 13 bases between them. Germline CDR1 reads MGHRA; CDR2 reads YSYEKL. The CDR3 protein is CASSQLGSPYNEQFF. DNA for the CDR3: TGCGCCAGCAGCCAGTTAGGGTCACCTTACAATGAGCAGTTCTTC.

The chain links TRBV6-1 to TRBJ1-4; a weak D match, TRBD1 (6 bases). With 7 bases removed from V and 8 bases from J, the gap between germline ends came to 14 bases. CDR3 length: 13 residues. The germline CDR1 and CDR2 sequences are MNHNS and SASEGT. The chain's CDR3 is CASKGGGWEKLFF. CDR3 bases: TGTGCCAGCAAGGGAGGGGGTTGGGAAAAACTGTTTTTT.

The CDR3 DNA reads as TGCGCCAGCAGTGGCGGCTACGAGCAGTACTTC. Its protein is CASSGGYEQYF. The chain links TRBV10-1 to TRBJ2-7; D gene unclear. The CDR3 covers 11 residues. CDR1 is WNHNN, CDR2 SYGVQD, per germline (reference sequence). V gave up 4 bases and J gave up 3 bases, with 4 bases separating them.

The chain joins TRBV29-1 to TRBJ1-2, with D possibly TRBD1 on 5 matching bases. CDR1 is SQVTM and CDR2 is ANQGSEA in the germline V gene. CDR3 length: 15 residues. Trimming left V 4 bases short and J 8 bases short, with 23 bases between. CDR3 sequence: CSVVPRIRERSGYTF. Written as DNA, the CDR3 is TGCAGCGTTGTGCCTCGGATCAGGGAGAGGAGCGGCTACACCTTC.

J is TRBJ2-5 and V is TRBV19, with D maybe TRBD2 (6 bases). V gave up 4 bases and J gave up 5 bases, with 14 bases separating them. Per the germline V gene, CDR1 is LNHDA and CDR2 is SQIVND (reference sequence). The CDR3 contains 14 residues. The CDR3 nucleotides read TGTGCCAGTAGTACCCGGGGGTACTCGGAGACCCAGTACTTC. This translates into CASSTRGYSETQYF.

CDR3 loop: CASSFPGALQETQYF. CDR3 nucleotides: TGTGCCAGCAGTTTTCCGGGGGCCCTTCAAGAGACCCAGTACTTC. The chain uses TRBV28 and TRBJ2-5, with D perhaps given as TRBD1 or TRBD2 (6 bases each). The germline V gene has CDR1 MDHEN and CDR2 SYDVKM. The V gene lost 3 bases and the J gene lost 2 bases, with 13 bases spanning the gap. The CDR3 extends over 15 amino acids. The full variable domain, its missing parts supplied by reference TRBV28 and TRBJ2-5, is DVKVTQSSRYLVKRTGEKVFLECVQDMDHENMFWYRQDPGLGLRLIYFSYDVKMKEKGDIPEGYSVSREKKERFSLILESASTNQTSMYLCASSFPGALQETQYFGPGTRLLVL.

The chain combines TRBV2 with TRBJ2-1; 9 bases fit TRBD1. The J segment lost 6 bases and the V segment lost 6 bases, leaving 12 bases of the junction unmatched. CDR3 length: 16 residues. The V gene's germline CDR1 is SNHLY and CDR2 FYNNEI. CDR3 nucleotides: TGTGCCAGCAGGAGGCTCCGGGACAGGGCTCCCAATGAGCAGTTCTTC. Amino acids: CASRRLRDRAPNEQFF. Variable domain in full (rest from reference TRBV2 and TRBJ2-1): EPEVTQTPSHQVTQMGQEVILRCVPISNHLYFYWYRQILGQKVEFLVSFYNNEISEKSEIFDDQFSVERPDGSNFTLKIRSTKLEDSAMYFCASRRLRDRAPNEQFFGPGTRLTVL.

This clone has only a few counts. The sample has other DNA sequences that encode this CDR3 too. The J gene is TRBJ2-7, the V gene TRBV4-1, with 13 bases aligning to TRBD2. V shed 1 base, J shed 4 bases, and the junction held 1 base outside the gene matches. CDR1 MGHRA and CDR2 YSYEKL come from the germline V gene. The CDR3 runs 15 residues. The CDR3: CASSQGTSGGYEQYF. Here the CDR3 DNA reads TGCGCCAGCAGCCAAGGGACTAGCGGGGGATACGAGCAGTACTTC.